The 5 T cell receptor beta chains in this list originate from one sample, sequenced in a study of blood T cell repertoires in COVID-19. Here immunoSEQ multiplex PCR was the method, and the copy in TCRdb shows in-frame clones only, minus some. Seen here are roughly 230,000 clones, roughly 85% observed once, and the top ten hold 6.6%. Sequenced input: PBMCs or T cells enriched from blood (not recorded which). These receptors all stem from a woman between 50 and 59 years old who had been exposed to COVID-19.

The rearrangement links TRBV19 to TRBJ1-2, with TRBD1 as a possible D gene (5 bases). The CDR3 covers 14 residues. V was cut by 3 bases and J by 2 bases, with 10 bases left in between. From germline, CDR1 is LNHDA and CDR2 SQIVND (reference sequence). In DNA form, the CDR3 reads TGTGCCAGTAGTATTCAGGGCGGCAACTATGGCTACACCTTC. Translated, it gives CASSIQGGNYGYTF.

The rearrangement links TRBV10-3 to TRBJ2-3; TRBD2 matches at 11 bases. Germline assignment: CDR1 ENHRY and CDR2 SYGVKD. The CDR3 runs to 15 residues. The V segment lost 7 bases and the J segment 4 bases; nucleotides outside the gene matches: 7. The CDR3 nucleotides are TGTGCCATCAAGATTAGCGGGGGGGCCCCAGATACGCAGTATTTT. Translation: CAIKISGGAPDTQYF.

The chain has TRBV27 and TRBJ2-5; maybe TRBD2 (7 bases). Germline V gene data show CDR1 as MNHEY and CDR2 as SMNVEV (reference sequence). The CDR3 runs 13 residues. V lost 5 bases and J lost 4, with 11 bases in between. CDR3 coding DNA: TGTGCCAGCAGTAGAGGGGGGGGAGAGACCCAGTACTTC. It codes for CASSRGGGETQYF.

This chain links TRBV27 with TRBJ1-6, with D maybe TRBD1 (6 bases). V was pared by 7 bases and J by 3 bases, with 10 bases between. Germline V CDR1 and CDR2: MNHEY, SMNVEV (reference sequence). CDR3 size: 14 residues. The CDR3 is CASNKGVYNSPLHF. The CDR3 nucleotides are TGTGCCAGCAATAAGGGGGTCTATAATTCACCCCTCCACTTT.

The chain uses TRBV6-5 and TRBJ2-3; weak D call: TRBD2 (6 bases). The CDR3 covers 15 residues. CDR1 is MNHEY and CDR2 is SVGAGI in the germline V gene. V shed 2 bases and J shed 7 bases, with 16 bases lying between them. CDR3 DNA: TGTGCCAGCAGTTACGGCGGGACCCCAGGGAATACGCAGTATTTT. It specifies CASSYGGTPGNTQYF.